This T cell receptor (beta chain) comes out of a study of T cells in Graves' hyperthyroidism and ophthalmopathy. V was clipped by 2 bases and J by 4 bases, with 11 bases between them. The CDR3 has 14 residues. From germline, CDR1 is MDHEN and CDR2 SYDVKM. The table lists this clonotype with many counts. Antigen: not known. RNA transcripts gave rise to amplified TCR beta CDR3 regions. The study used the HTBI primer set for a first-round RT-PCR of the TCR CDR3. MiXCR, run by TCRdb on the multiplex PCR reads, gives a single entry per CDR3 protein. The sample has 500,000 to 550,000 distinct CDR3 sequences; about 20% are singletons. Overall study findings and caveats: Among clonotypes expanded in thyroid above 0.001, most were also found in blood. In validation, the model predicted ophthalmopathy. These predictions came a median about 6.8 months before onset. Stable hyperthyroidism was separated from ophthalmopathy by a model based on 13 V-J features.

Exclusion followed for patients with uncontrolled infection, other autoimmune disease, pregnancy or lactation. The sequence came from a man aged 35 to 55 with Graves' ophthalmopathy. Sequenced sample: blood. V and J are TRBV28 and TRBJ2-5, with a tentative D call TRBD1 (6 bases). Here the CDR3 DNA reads TGTGCCAGCAGTTTAGCAGGGGCGTTAGAGACCCAGTACTTC. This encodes CASSLAGALETQYF.